The TCR beta chain under discussion was sequenced for a study of PD-1 blockade in mismatch repair-deficient tumors. Turning to the study itself: Patients had about 13 mismatch repair-deficient cancer types and were previously treated and progressing.

TCRdb's table, derived via immunoSEQ multiplex PCR, lists solely in-frame clones and lacks some. This table holds 17,000 or so clones, under 90% found once. The TCR sequence derives from an adult with mismatch repair-deficient cancer. Specimen: PBMCs, collected 22 weeks after starting pembrolizumab.

The CDR3 sequence: CASSQDWASNYNEQFF. The DNA for the CDR3 is TGCGCCAGCAGCCAAGATTGGGCGTCTAACTACAATGAGCAGTTCTTC. The chain recombines TRBV4-1 with TRBJ2-1; D is ambiguous. The CDR3 extends over 16 amino acids. The V end was cut by 0 bases, the J end by 3 bases, with 12 bases between. CDR1 and CDR2 (germline): MGHRA, YSYEKL.